This TCR beta chain is drawn from a study of CD8 T cells in ankylosing spondylitis. General observations from the study: Disease-linked clones were CD8+ and relatively rare in peripheral blood. In synovial fluid and blood from reactive arthritis, some motif variants were previously reported. Apparently characteristic of ankylosing spondylitis blood was a TCR beta motif (fewer than 10 highly homologous variants).

This CDR3 has 15 residues. V was cut by 6 bases and J by 2 bases, with 20 bases left in between. The germline CDR1 and CDR2 sequences are DFQATT and SNEGSKA (reference sequence). Concerning this clonotype: Its specificity is unknown.

Each CDR3 protein is one row after TCRdb ran MiXCR on the 5' RACE reads. Of roughly 180,000 distinct CDR3 sequences in the sample, roughly 13% were seen once. The genes are TRBV20-1 and TRBJ2-7; a weak D match, TRBD2 (6 bases). The sequenced material came from blood, either unsorted or a sorted T cell fraction (not recorded which). The sequence derives from a female donor with ankylosing spondylitis or in good health (not recorded which). The DNA for the CDR3 is TGCAGTGCCGGAGGGGTTTTGGCGGGAACCTACGAGCAGTACTTC. It encodes CSAGGVLAGTYEQYF.